Shown below are 29 T cell receptor beta chains from a single sample sequenced in a study of breast tumors, draining lymph nodes, adjacent tissues. Axillary draining lymph nodes of breast cancer patients supplied the node samples. TCRdb recomputed calls from the multiplex PCR reads with MiXCR, one row per CDR3 protein. Of 200,000 or so distinct CDR3 sequences in the sample, approximately 30% were seen once. Sequencing input: axillary lymph node tissue. The receptor source for this set is a female donor with breast cancer. Some clones in this sample may be carry-over from other donors' samples.

About this clonotype: It may be a read error: a sequence one base away is much more abundant. The rearrangement links TRBV9 to TRBJ2-7; no reliable D call. The CDR3 runs 14 residues. Germline-derived CDR1 and CDR2 are SGDLS and YYNGEE. The CDR3, as DNA: TGTGCCAGCAGCGTAACGTCCGAGTCCTACGAGCAGTCCTTC. Protein product: CASSVTSESYEQSF.

This clonotype was detected ten times or more. The V call is TRBV18, the J call TRBJ1-4, with D possibly matching TRBD1 (5 bases). The CDR3 is made up of 13 amino acids. V lost 4 bases and J 11 bases, leaving 14 bases between the germline ends. In germline, CDR1 is KGHSH, CDR2 LQKENI. The DNA of the CDR3 is TGTGCCAGCTCACGGGGCGACGGGAAGAAACTGTTTTTT. Its translation: CASSRGDGKKLFF.

This clonotype has a count of ten or more. The V gene is TRBV7-9, the J gene TRBJ2-2; no definite D call. Germline CDR1 SEHNR, CDR2 FQNEAQ (reference sequence). The germline V and J ends were trimmed by 1 base and 5 bases, with 11 bases remaining between them. The CDR3 extends over 15 amino acids. The CDR3 sequence: CASSLVAGRTGELFF. DNA of the CDR3: TGTGCCAGCAGCTTAGTGGCAGGAAGGACCGGGGAGCTGTTTTTT.

This chain links TRBV7-9 with TRBJ2-5, with TRBD2 identical over 8 bases. V dropped 5 bases and J dropped 2; count of bases not matched to a gene: 10. The CDR3 runs 16 residues. The germline CDR1 and CDR2 sequences are SEHNR and FQNEAQ (reference sequence). The CDR3 reads CASSAQSGGLQETQYF. The CDR3 DNA sequence: TGTGCCAGCAGCGCCCAGAGCGGGGGTTTACAAGAGACCCAGTACTTC.

This clonotype was seen once. This may arise from a read error, as a much more abundant clone is one base away. CDR3 loop: CASSLVTAHTGELFF. CDR3 coding DNA: TGTGCCAGCAGCTTGGTGACGGCACACACCGGGGAGCTGTTTTTT. The chain is built from TRBV5-5 and TRBJ2-2; D is unclear. V gave up 0 bases and J gave up 3 bases, with 9 bases separating them. Germline V lookup: CDR1 SGHKS, CDR2 YYEKEE (reference sequence). The CDR3 has 15 residues.

Comment on this clonotype: It may be a read error: a sequence one base away is much more abundant. The chain links TRBV6-6 to TRBJ1-2; D is possibly TRBD1 (6 bases). Germline values: CDR1 MNHNY, CDR2 SVGAGI (reference sequence). The CDR3 is 16 residues long. Trimming took 5 bases from V and 0 from J, leaving 16 bases between them. In nucleotides, the CDR3 is TGTGCCAGCAGTCACCGCGTTGACAGGACTAACTATGGCTACACCTTC. Translating gives CASSHRVDRTNYGYTF.

Comments on this clonotype: The conserved closing phenylalanine or tryptophan is absent in this CDR3, likely reflecting a read error. The genes are TRBV28 and TRBJ1-3; unclear D gene. Germline V CDR1 and CDR2: MDHEN, SYDVKM. This CDR3 comprises 15 residues. The V and J ends lost 2 bases and 2 bases respectively, with 10 bases between them. The CDR3 region is CASSLQSRAGNTIYL. The CDR3 coding sequence is TGTGCCAGCAGTTTACAGTCCCGTGCTGGAAACACCATATATCTT.

Of note for this clonotype: A much larger clone differs from this one at a single base, so this may be a read error. The conserved phenylalanine or tryptophan normally closing the CDR3 is absent here, so this likely arose from a read error. The V call is TRBV20-1, the J call TRBJ1-2, with 8 bases identical to TRBD1. V dropped 5 bases and J dropped 4; count of bases not matched to a gene: 9. This CDR3 is 14 amino acids long. CDR1 DFQATT and CDR2 SNEGSKA come from the germline V gene (reference sequence). CDR3 residues: CSAGDRPAFYGYTL. CDR3 DNA: TGCAGTGCTGGGGACAGGCCTGCCTTCTATGGCTACACCCTC.

This clonotype occurred many times. The chain recombines TRBV3-1 with TRBJ2-1, with D possibly TRBD1 on 5 matching bases. CDR1 LGHDT and CDR2 YNNKEL come from the germline V gene (reference sequence). The V end was cut by 6 bases, the J end by 4 bases, with 10 bases between. There are 13 residues in the CDR3. The CDR3 here is CASRGTGYNEQFF. The CDR3 DNA sequence: TGTGCCAGCAGGGGTACAGGTTACAATGAGCAGTTCTTC.

The sample holds a few counts of this clonotype. A read error is possible here, since a much larger clone lies one base away. CDR3 loop: CAGSTGTYEQYF. CDR3 DNA: TGTGCCGGGAGTACAGGGACCTACGAGCAGTACTTC. The chain is built from TRBV30 and TRBJ2-7, with D perhaps TRBD1 (6 bases). Germline V lookup: CDR1 GTSNPN, CDR2 SVGIG (reference sequence). The CDR3 runs 12 residues.

This clonotype was observed many times. This may come from a read error, since a much larger clone is one base off. The rearrangement links TRBV20-1 to TRBJ2-7, with D unresolved. V was pared by 0 bases and J by 6 bases, with 15 bases between. The CDR3 is made up of 14 amino acids. CDR1 and CDR2 from the germline V gene are DFQATT and SNEGSKA (reference sequence). The CDR3 region has the DNA TGCAGTGCTAGAGAGGGCACTCGGCTATCCGAGCAGTACTTC. Translation: CSAREGTRLSEQYF.

As for this clonotype: A read error may be the cause here, since a much bigger clone is one base away. The rearrangement joins TRBV5-1 to TRBJ1-2; 7 bases are shared with TRBD1. This CDR3 spans 18 amino acids. With V trimmed by 1 base and J by 6 bases, 18 bases remained unmatched. CDR1 is SGHRS, CDR2 YFSETQ, per germline. CDR3 sequence reads: CASSLSPPTTGVSHGYTF. CDR3 nucleotides: TGCGCCAGCAGCTTGAGCCCCCCCACAACAGGGGTAAGCCATGGCTACACCTTC.

In this sample, this clonotype turned up a few times. This may be a read error: a much more frequent sequence differs by one nucleotide. V gene TRBV9 combines with J gene TRBJ2-1, with 11 bases matching TRBD2. CDR1 is SGDLS and CDR2 is YYNGEE in the germline V gene. This CDR3 is 15 amino acids long. The CDR3 sequence is CASSGGLAVYNEPFF. CDR3 sequence (DNA): TGTGCCAGCAGCGGGGGACTAGCGGTCTACAATGAGCCGTTCTTC.

This clonotype has more than one count but fewer than ten. A read error may be the cause here, since a much bigger clone is one base away. This rearrangement joins TRBV12-3 or TRBV12-4 to TRBJ2-1; the match to TRBD1 covers 7 bases. Trimming at V came to 3 bases and at J to 6 bases, leaving 5 bases not matched to a gene. The CDR3 covers 14 residues. CDR3 sequence: CASSFGQVGNEQFF. Written as DNA, the CDR3 is TGTGCCAGCAGTTTCGGACAGGTCGGCAATGAGCAGTTCTTC.

This clonotype has a count of ten or more. This sequence joins TRBV6-6 and TRBJ1-6, with TRBD1 matching 8 bases. Germline V gene data show CDR1 as MNHNY and CDR2 as SVGAGI (reference sequence). The CDR3 length is 16 residues. Trimming at V came to 7 bases and at J to 8 bases, leaving 13 bases not matched to a gene. CDR3 protein: CASIDPGQGGDSPLHF. The CDR3 region has the DNA TGTGCCAGCATCGACCCCGGACAGGGAGGAGATTCACCCCTCCACTTT.

This clonotype was detected many times. V is TRBV29-1 and J is TRBJ2-1; D call uncertain. Trimming removed 3 bases from V and 7 bases from J, with 7 bases in between. The CDR3 is made up of 11 amino acids. Germline lookup yields CDR1 SQVTM and CDR2 ANQGSEA. Here the CDR3 DNA reads TGCAGCGTTGAGACGGTTAATGAGCAGTTCTTC. It specifies CSVETVNEQFF.

The chain has TRBV11-2 and TRBJ1-5; no clear D. This CDR3 has 16 amino acids. Between the trimmed V and J ends, which lost 1 base and 3 bases, there was a span of 13 bases. Germline CDR1 is SGHAT and CDR2 is FQNNGV. The CDR3 DNA follows: TGTGCCAGCAGCTTAGCGCGGGTTAGGGTCAATCAGCCCCAGCATTTT. Protein sequence: CASSLARVRVNQPQHF. The full variable domain, in which reference TRBV11-2 and TRBJ1-5 provide the parts outside the CDR3, is EAGVAQSPRYKIIEKRQSVAFWCNPISGHATLYWYQQILGQGPKLLIQFQNNGVVDDSQLPKDRFSAERLKGVDSTLKIQPAKLEDSAVYLCASSLARVRVNQPQHFGDGTRLSIL.

Of note for this clonotype: This may be a read error, as it is one base from a much larger clone. The J gene is TRBJ2-1, the V gene TRBV20-1; 10 positions agree with TRBD2. V lost 0 bases, J lost 9 bases, and 11 bases stayed unmatched. Germline V CDR1 and CDR2: DFQATT, SNEGSKA (reference sequence). This CDR3 comprises 16 residues. CDR3 sequence: CSARDRLAGALGEQFF. The CDR3 DNA reads as TGCAGTGCTAGAGATCGGCTAGCGGGGGCCCTCGGTGAGCAGTTCTTC.

This clonotype was counted many times. This chain uses TRBV7-9 with TRBJ1-1; 7 nucleotides line up with TRBD1. Germline V gene lookup returns CDR1 SEHNR and CDR2 FQNEAQ (reference sequence). The V segment lost 7 bases and the J segment 1 base; nucleotides outside the gene matches: 6. The CDR3 is 14 amino acids. The CDR3 sequence is CASTVTGTNTEAFF. The CDR3 DNA sequence: TGTGCCAGCACCGTGACAGGGACGAACACTGAAGCTTTCTTT.

On this clonotype: With a much larger clone just one base away, this may be a read error. The chain has TRBV30 and TRBJ2-7; no clear D gene. This CDR3 is 11 amino acids long. Germline loops: CDR1 GTSNPN, CDR2 SVGIG (reference sequence). The CDR3 nucleotides are TGTGCCTGGAGTGAAACCTACGAGCAGCACTTC. Translation gives CAWSETYEQHF.

This clonotype came up many times. The rearrangement joins TRBV28 to TRBJ2-7; 9 bases line up with TRBD1. V lost 4 bases, J lost 2 bases, and 6 bases stayed unmatched. The CDR3 contains 15 residues. Germline CDR1 MDHEN, CDR2 SYDVKM. CDR3 loop: CASSSWDRVAYEQYF. CDR3 sequence (DNA): TGTGCCAGCAGTTCTTGGGACAGGGTAGCCTACGAGCAGTACTTC.

In its sample, this clonotype was seen many times. The chain recombines TRBV19 with TRBJ2-5; TRBD2 matches 9 bases. Germline assignment: CDR1 LNHDA and CDR2 SQIVND (reference sequence). This CDR3 is 15 amino acids long. V gave up 4 bases and J gave up 6 bases; unmatched junction bases: 9. The CDR3 DNA follows: TGTGCCAGTAGTACAACCGGAACTAGCGGGCAGACCCAGTACTTC. Translating gives CASSTTGTSGQTQYF.

This chain links TRBV20-1 with TRBJ1-1; D uncertain. Per germline, CDR1 DFQATT and CDR2 SNEGSKA (reference sequence). This CDR3 region has 13 residues. V lost 3 bases and J 4 bases, leaving 12 bases between the germline ends. CDR3 nucleotide sequence: TGCAGTGCTAGCCCCACTCGAGGCACTGAAGCTTTCTTT. This encodes CSASPTRGTEAFF.

The chain carries TRBV19 and TRBJ1-5; D is unresolved. V lost 1 base to trimming and J lost 4 bases, with 11 bases between them. Germline V gene data show CDR1 as LNHDA and CDR2 as SQIVND (reference sequence). The CDR3 has 15 residues. CDR3 sequence reads: CASSIAEGRNQPQHF. DNA of the CDR3: TGTGCCAGTAGTATAGCTGAAGGGCGGAATCAGCCCCAGCATTTT.

In its sample, this clonotype was seen many times. The rearrangement links TRBV2 to TRBJ2-2; possible D gene TRBD1, 6 bases. CDR1 is SNHLY and CDR2 is FYNNEI in the germline V gene. The CDR3 has 17 amino acids. The V gene lost 4 bases and the J gene lost 1 base, with 16 bases spanning the gap. This CDR3 is CASSAPTGTKNTGELFF. The CDR3 DNA sequence: TGTGCCAGCAGTGCCCCGACCGGGACAAAGAACACCGGGGAGCTGTTTTTT.

This clonotype was detected once. This may be a read error: a much more frequent sequence differs by one nucleotide. The V and J genes are TRBV6-5 and TRBJ2-7; the D gene is possibly TRBD2 (5 bases). CDR1 is MNHEY and CDR2 is SVGAGI in the germline V gene. Trimming removed 6 bases at V and 5 bases at J, with 14 bases between. This CDR3 comprises 13 residues. The CDR3 region is CASSPLGENEQYF. CDR3 nucleotides: TGTGCCAGCAGCCCACTCGGGGAAAACGAGCAGTACTTC.

The V call is TRBV20-1, the J call TRBJ2-5, with 12 positions matching TRBD2. With V trimmed by 1 base and J by 4 bases, 4 bases remained unmatched. The CDR3 runs to 15 residues. Looked up from germline, CDR1 is DFQATT and CDR2 is SNEGSKA (reference sequence). The CDR3 DNA is TGCAGTGCTAGAGTAGGGGGACTAGCGGGAGAGACCCAGTACTTC. This codes for CSARVGGLAGETQYF.

This chain connects TRBV2 to TRBJ1-6; TRBD1 agrees at 11 bases. Germline loops: CDR1 SNHLY, CDR2 FYNNEI. V trimming: 5 bases; J trimming: 7 bases; junction bases outside the gene matches: 4. The CDR3 length is 15 residues. CDR3 in amino acids: CASSRTGGGNSPLHF. The DNA of the CDR3 is TGTGCCAGCAGTCGGACAGGGGGCGGGAATTCACCCCTCCACTTT.

This clonotype was counted many times. J is TRBJ2-7 and V is TRBV3-1, with TRBD1 matching over 10 bases. The J segment lost 6 bases and the V segment lost 3 bases, leaving 5 bases of the junction unmatched. The CDR3 sequence is 14 residues long. CDR1 is LGHDT and CDR2 is YNNKEL in the germline V gene (reference sequence). DNA for the CDR3: TGTGCCAGCAGCCATCGGGACAGGGGAAGCGAGCAGTACTTC. This translates into CASSHRDRGSEQYF.